The 5 T cell receptor beta chains below come from one sample, sequenced in a study of blood T cell repertoires in COVID-19. Method: immunoSEQ multiplex PCR; TCRdb's copy keeps in-frame clones and lacks some. The sample yields around 450,000 clones, more than 85% seen once. Material for sequencing was peripheral blood. The receptors stem from a woman aged 25 to 39 with acute or convalescent COVID-19.

This clone was picked up one time. The same CDR3 also results from other DNA sequences found in this sample. This chain uses TRBV2 with TRBJ2-7; D call uncertain. Trimming removed 6 bases from V and 3 bases from J, with 6 bases in between. Germline CDR1 SNHLY, CDR2 FYNNEI. This CDR3 contains 11 residues. CDR3 protein: CASRQSYEQYF. The DNA of the CDR3 is TGTGCCAGCAGACAGAGCTACGAGCAGTACTTC.

The rearrangement links TRBV2 to TRBJ2-7; 7 bases line up with TRBD2. The CDR3 runs to 14 residues. The germline V gene encodes CDR1 SNHLY and CDR2 FYNNEI. The junction had 8 bases not matched to a gene; V was cut back by 4 bases and J by 5 bases. CDR3 sequence (DNA): TGTGCCAGCAGTGGGAAGCGGGGTGTCAACGAGCAGTACTTC. Translating it yields CASSGKRGVNEQYF.

This sequence joins TRBV29-1 and TRBJ1-2; 8 bases map to TRBD1. Trimming cost V 3 bases and J 4 bases; bases outside gene matches: 7. Germline V gene data show CDR1 as SQVTM and CDR2 as ANQGSEA. The CDR3 is made up of 14 amino acids. As DNA, the CDR3 is TGCAGCGTTGACGGGCAGGGGGCCGTCTATGGCTACACCTTC. It specifies CSVDGQGAVYGYTF.

The chain employs TRBV6-5 and TRBJ1-1, with 8 positions matching TRBD1. The V and J ends lost 6 bases and 4 bases, in that order; junction bases with no gene match: 10. Germline V lookup: CDR1 MNHEY, CDR2 SVGAGI. There are 15 residues in the CDR3. DNA of the CDR3: TGTGCCAGCAGGAAAACACGGACAGGGACCACTGAAGCTTTCTTT. This sequence encodes CASRKTRTGTTEAFF.

In this sample, this clone turned up a few times. This rearrangement joins TRBV6-4 to TRBJ1-2, with 9 positions matching TRBD1. After removal of 2 bases from V and 8 bases from J, the junction contained 9 bases not matched to a gene. The CDR3 covers 15 residues. Germline V gene sequence: CDR1 MRHNA, CDR2 SNTAGT. The CDR3 sequence: CASSDHGQGTSGYTF. CDR3 bases: TGTGCCAGCAGTGACCACGGACAGGGGACAAGCGGCTACACCTTC.